Listed below are T cell receptor beta chains from one sample, sequenced in a study of blood T cells in healthy people across ages. In TCRdb, the 5' RACE reads were re-called with MiXCR into one record per CDR3 protein. The profile shows some 1.7 million distinct CDR3 sequences, 25% to 30% of them singletons. The sequenced sample consisted of blood. The source of these receptors is a woman aged 25 to 39 in good health. Each CDR3 is given with its conserved first and last residue. The D gene is left open where the match is weak. The size of a clone is reported for some rows only, either as once, few or many, or as a class for expanded clones.

DNA,CDR3,J,size,D,V
TGTGCCAGCAGTCAGACCGGGACAGGGATAGAGACCCAGTACTTC,CASSQTGTGIETQYF,TRBJ2-5,.,TRBD1,TRBV25-1
TGCGCCAGCAGCTCCCGGACTTACCAAGAGACCCAGTACTTC,CASSSRTYQETQYF,TRBJ2-5,.,.,TRBV5-1
TGTGCCAGCAGCGACCGGAACTCCTACAATGAGCAGTTCTTC,CASSDRNSYNEQFF,TRBJ2-1,few,.,TRBV7-2
TGTGCCAGCAGCCCCGGGACAAGGGCGAATCAGCCCCAGCATTTT,CASSPGTRANQPQHF,TRBJ1-5,.,.,TRBV12-3/TRBV12-4
TGTGCCAGCAGCTTCCGCTGGGACACTAACAATGAGCAGTTCTTC,CASSFRWDTNNEQFF,TRBJ2-1,.,.,TRBV11-3
TGTGCCAGCAGTTTGGAGCAACTATCCTACAATGAGCAGTTCTTC,CASSLEQLSYNEQFF,TRBJ2-1,.,.,TRBV12-3/TRBV12-4
TGTGCCAGCAGTTATGGGGATCTAGAGACCCAGTACTTC,CASSYGDLETQYF,TRBJ2-5,few,.,TRBV6-6
TGCAGTGCTAGCAAGACAGGGAGACAAAACATTCAGTACTTC,CSASKTGRQNIQYF,TRBJ2-4,many,TRBD1,TRBV20-1
TGTGCCAGCAACCATCTAGCGAGGTCGTTTAATGAGCAGTTCTTC,CASNHLARSFNEQFF,TRBJ2-1,.,.,TRBV2
TGTGCCAGCACCCTAGGGCAGACTCCCGCTAATGAAAAACTGTTTTTT,CASTLGQTPANEKLFF,TRBJ1-4,few,.,TRBV28
TGTGCCAGCAGCCCCGACTCTAGCGGGAGCTACAATGAGCAGTTCTTC,CASSPDSSGSYNEQFF,TRBJ2-1,few,TRBD2,TRBV7-2
TGTGCCAGCAGCTTGGGCCCGGGACTAGCCCCCGGGGAGCTGTTTTTT,CASSLGPGLAPGELFF,TRBJ2-2,.,TRBD2,TRBV5-5
TGTGCCAGTAACAAAAATAGCAGGGGGGCCTCCTACGAGCAGTACTTC,CASNKNSRGASYEQYF,TRBJ2-7,.,.,TRBV7-2
TGCGCCAGCAGCTTGGCGAGGACTCGAGCAGTCCAAGAGACCCAGTACTTC,CASSLARTRAVQETQYF,TRBJ2-5,.,.,TRBV5-1
TGTGCCAGCAGTGCCCTAGCGTCCCTAGATACGCAGTATTTT,CASSALASLDTQYF,TRBJ2-3,.,.,TRBV2
TGTGCCAGCAGCTGGATTAGCGGGAAACTTCATGAGCAGTTCTTC,CASSWISGKLHEQFF,TRBJ2-1,.,TRBD2,TRBV7-8
TGCACCATAGCGGGTCCAGATGACTATGGCTACACCTTC,CTIAGPDDYGYTF,TRBJ1-2,.,.,TRBV4-1
TGTGCCAGCAGCACCCGCCAAGGGGCCACGGCCCAGTACTTC,CASSTRQGATAQYF,TRBJ2-5,few,.,TRBV11-2
TGTGCCTGTTGGGGGGAGGGCAATGAGCAGTTCTTC,CACWGEGNEQFF,TRBJ2-1,few,TRBD2,TRBV2
TGTGCCACCAGTGTGGATTTTTCAGATATGCAGTACTTC,CATSVDFSDMQYF,TRBJ2-4,.,.,TRBV24-1
TGCAGTGCGAGAACCCAGGGGAACCCCTACGAGCAGTACTTC,CSARTQGNPYEQYF,TRBJ2-7,.,.,TRBV20-1
TGCGCCAGCAGCTTGGCCTCGACTAGCGGGAGAAACATTCAGTACTTC,CASSLASTSGRNIQYF,TRBJ2-4,.,TRBD2,TRBV5-1
TGTGCCACCAGTAAGACAGGGGTAGCAGATACGCAGTATTTT,CATSKTGVADTQYF,TRBJ2-3,.,TRBD1,TRBV24-1
TGTGCCAGCAGACGGACAGAGGGTTTGGGAGAGACCCAGTACTTC,CASRRTEGLGETQYF,TRBJ2-5,few,.,TRBV6-1
TGTGCCAGCAGCCCTAAAAGCGGGGGGGCCCCCTACAATGAGCAGTTCTTC,CASSPKSGGAPYNEQFF,TRBJ2-1,few,TRBD2,TRBV9
TGCAGTGCTAGAGACTCCATTCCGGGAGGGCCGCGCGAGCAGTACTTC,CSARDSIPGGPREQYF,TRBJ2-7,.,TRBD2,TRBV20-1
TGTGCCAGCAGCGATGGGGGGGCCTCGAATACGCAGTATTTT,CASSDGGASNTQYF,TRBJ2-3,few,.,TRBV7-2
TGTGCCAGCAGCTCAAGTATCGAAGCAACTAATGAAAAACTGTTTTTT,CASSSSIEATNEKLFF,TRBJ1-4,.,.,TRBV3-1
TGTGCTAGTGGGCTCCCTGGGACCCCGGAGAAAGAGACCCAGTACTTC,CASGLPGTPEKETQYF,TRBJ2-5,many,.,TRBV12-5
TGCGCCAGCAGCCAAGGACTAGCGGGGGGGCCTGAGTTCTTC,CASSQGLAGGPEFF,TRBJ2-1,.,TRBD2,TRBV4-1
TGTGCCAGCTCACCGTACAAGGGAGCCGAGCAGTACTTC,CASSPYKGAEQYF,TRBJ2-7,few,.,TRBV18
TGTGCCAGCAGCTTAGCTAGCGGGGCCCCCTACGAGCAGTACTTC,CASSLASGAPYEQYF,TRBJ2-7,many,TRBD2,TRBV5-1
TGTGCCAGCAGCAAAAGGGATATGGCCCCTTTCCAAGGGGCCAACGTCCTGACTTTC,CASSKRDMAPFQGANVLTF,TRBJ2-6,few,.,TRBV21-1
TGTGCCAGCAGTTACCCGTACGTGGGGGGCGCGGGGTATCGGGAGACCCAGTACTTC,CASSYPYVGGAGYRETQYF,TRBJ2-5,few,.,TRBV6-2/TRBV6-3
TGTGCCACCAGTGATGGCAACAATGAGCAGTTCTTC,CATSDGNNEQFF,TRBJ2-1,.,.,TRBV24-1
TGTGCCAGCAGCCCTACCGGAGGCATTGAAGCTTTCTTT,CASSPTGGIEAFF,TRBJ1-1,.,.,TRBV11-3
TGTGCCAGCAGCTCTAGCGGGGGGACCTCCTACGAGCAGTACTTC,CASSSSGGTSYEQYF,TRBJ2-7,many,TRBD2,TRBV9
TGTGCCAGCAGTTTAGACGAGGCCTACGAGCAGTACTTC,CASSLDEAYEQYF,TRBJ2-7,many,.,TRBV12-3/TRBV12-4
TGTGCCAGCAGTCCGACCGGGTTCGGGGACTATGGCTACACCTTC,CASSPTGFGDYGYTF,TRBJ1-2,few,.,TRBV12-3/TRBV12-4
TGTGCCAGCAGCCCCGGGAGGGGCGTTTACAATGAGCAGTTCTTC,CASSPGRGVYNEQFF,TRBJ2-1,.,TRBD2,TRBV12-3/TRBV12-4
TGCAGTGCAGCGCCCCTGCCCTACGGGGGGGCGATCACAGATACGCAGTATTTT,CSAAPLPYGGAITDTQYF,TRBJ2-3,many,TRBD2,TRBV20-1
TGTGCCAGCAGCCCCGGAGTAGGACAGCTGCGACGGCGGGAGGTGGCCAATGAGCAGTTCTTC,CASSPGVGQLRRREVANEQFF,TRBJ2-1,few,TRBD2,TRBV7-8
TGTGCCAGCAGCTTAGCGCTGACTGAGCAGTTCTTC,CASSLALTEQFF,TRBJ2-1,few,.,TRBV7-6
TGTGCCAGCAGTTTCGACGCGCCCTACGAGCAGTACTTC,CASSFDAPYEQYF,TRBJ2-7,few,.,TRBV12-3/TRBV12-4
TGTGCCAGTAGGGGCAGCTTCGGTGGGACAGCAACAAATCAGCCCCAGCATTTT,CASRGSFGGTATNQPQHF,TRBJ1-5,.,TRBD1,TRBV19
TGTGCCAGCAGCTTAGGCGGTGAAAAACTGTTTTTT,CASSLGGEKLFF,TRBJ1-4,many,.,TRBV7-9
TGTGCCAGCAGTTACTCGCCTAGCGGAGAACAGTACTTC,CASSYSPSGEQYF,TRBJ2-7,many,TRBD2,TRBV6-5
TGTGCCAGCAGTGCGGGGACAGGGTGCGGGGAGCTGTTTTTT,CASSAGTGCGELFF,TRBJ2-2,once,TRBD1,TRBV6-1
TGTGCCAGCAGCGACGGGGGCTCTGCGGGTGAAAAACTGTTTTTT,CASSDGGSAGEKLFF,TRBJ1-4,.,.,TRBV11-2
TGTGCCAGCAGTGACGGCAGCCTTTCTAATGAAAAACTGTTTTTT,CASSDGSLSNEKLFF,TRBJ1-4,.,.,TRBV2
TGCAGTGCTGTACAGGGCGGCAATCAGCCCCAGCATTTT,CSAVQGGNQPQHF,TRBJ1-5,.,.,TRBV20-1